This T cell receptor (beta chain) was observed in a study of cytomegalovirus exposure and HLA in healthy donors. General study findings and limits: Specificity for CMV antigens was confirmed in vitro for a few of the CMV-associated chains. According to a subsequent analysis, TCR clusters from the first cohort were inclined to appear together in the 110 or so validation repertoires.

Germline V gene sequence: CDR1 SGHRS, CDR2 YFSETQ. This CDR3 region has 14 residues. V lost 4 bases to trimming and J lost 2 bases, with 10 bases between them. As to this clone: Antigen specificity is unknown.

Only in-frame clones appear in the TCRdb table, and some are missing; sequencing was by immunoSEQ multiplex PCR. The sample holds under 250,000 clones, around nine tenths seen once. The clonotype comes from a woman between 18 and 30 years old in good health and CMV-seropositive. The sequencing sample was made of PBMCs. The chain combines TRBV5-1 with TRBJ1-3; D is undetermined. CDR3 loop: CASSPEAAGNTIYF. The CDR3 nucleotides read TGCGCCAGCAGCCCCGAAGCGGCTGGAAACACCATATATTTT. Based on the CDR3 plus reference TRBV5-1 and TRBJ1-3, the full variable domain is KAGVTQTPRYLIKTRGQQVTLSCSPISGHRSVSWYQQTPGQGLQFLFEYFSETQRNKGNFPGRFSGRQFSNSRSEMNVSTLELGDSALYLCASSPEAAGNTIYFGEGSWLTVV.